The 3 T cell receptor beta chains given below trace back to one sample, sequenced in a study of blood T cell repertoires in COVID-19. Only in-frame clones appear in the TCRdb table, and some are missing; sequencing was by immunoSEQ multiplex PCR. The sample carries about 250,000 clones, around 90% recorded once. Input material: peripheral blood. These receptors were collected from a man of 80 years or more with acute or convalescent COVID-19.

The V and J genes are TRBV6-2 or TRBV6-3 and TRBJ2-1; 10 nucleotides agree with TRBD2. The CDR3 is made up of 16 amino acids. With 4 bases clipped from V and 6 bases from J, the junction kept 9 bases outside the gene matches. Germline values: CDR1 MNHEY, CDR2 SVGEGT. CDR3 in DNA: TGTGCCAGCAGTTCCATCAGCGGGAGGGCTGGCAATGAGCAGTTCTTC. It codes for CASSSISGRAGNEQFF.

The chain joins TRBV5-4 to TRBJ1-5; D might be TRBD1 (5 bases). Germline CDR1 is SGHNT and CDR2 is YYREEE (reference sequence). CDR3 size: 14 residues. V shed 4 bases and J shed 5 bases, with 13 bases lying between them. The CDR3 loop is CASSVQGTDQPQHF. CDR3 sequence (DNA): TGTGCCAGCAGCGTTCAGGGAACGGATCAGCCCCAGCATTTT.

This clone has only one observation. The V gene is TRBV4-3, the J gene TRBJ1-5, with no clear D. This CDR3 is 13 amino acids long. The V gene lost 0 bases and the J gene lost 7 bases, with 7 bases spanning the gap. Germline CDR1 reads LGHNA; CDR2 reads YSLEER. The CDR3 sequence: CASSQEVRQPQHF. The CDR3 nucleotides are TGCGCCAGCAGCCAAGAAGTGCGACAGCCCCAGCATTTT.